This entry concerns a single T cell receptor (beta chain). In the study's own analysis: Scientists estimated how many nucleated cells there were by amplifying reference gene primers. Produced via immunoSEQ multiplex PCR; TCRdb's table is partial and in-frame only. That table furnishes V, J and clone size, whereas the DNA furnished D and trimming. Among about 220,000 clones listed, 80% to 85% were seen once. The sample is drawn from a study of blood T cell repertoires in COVID-19. Overall study context: PBMCs, B-cell-depleted T cells, or T cells were the source of the cDNA or gDNA that made up the material.

The germline V gene has CDR1 MNHEY and CDR2 SMNVEV (reference sequence). V gave up 6 bases and J gave up 8 bases; unmatched junction bases: 14. CDR3 length: 18 amino acids. The gene calls are TRBV27 and TRBJ2-1, with TRBD2 matching over 15 bases. Sequencing was performed on peripheral blood. The receptor comes from a young woman who had recovered from COVID-19. The CDR3, as DNA: TGTGCCAGCAGCGGACTAGCGGGAGGGCCAGGTTTAGGCGATGAGCAGTTCTTC. Residues: CASSGLAGGPGLGDEQFF.